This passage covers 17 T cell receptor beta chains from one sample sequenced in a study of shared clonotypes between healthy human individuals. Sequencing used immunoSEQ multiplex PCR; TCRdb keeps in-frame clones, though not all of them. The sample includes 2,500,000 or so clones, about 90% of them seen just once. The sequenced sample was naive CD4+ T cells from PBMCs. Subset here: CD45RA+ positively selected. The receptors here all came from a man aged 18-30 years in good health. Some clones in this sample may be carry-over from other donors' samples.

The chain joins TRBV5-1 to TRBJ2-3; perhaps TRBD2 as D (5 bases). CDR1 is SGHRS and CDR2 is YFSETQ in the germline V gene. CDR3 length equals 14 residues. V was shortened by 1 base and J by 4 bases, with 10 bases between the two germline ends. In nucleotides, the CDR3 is TGCGCCAGCAGCTTGAAGGAGGAGGCAGATACGCAGTATTTT. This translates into CASSLKEEADTQYF.

CDR3 DNA: TGTGCCAGCAGCGATTTGAAGCGGGGTTACAATGAGCAGTTCTTC. This sequence encodes CASSDLKRGYNEQFF. V is TRBV11-2 and J is TRBJ2-1, with 7 nucleotides matching TRBD2. The V gene end was trimmed by 5 bases and the J gene end by 4 bases; junction bases not matched to a gene: 8. This CDR3 comprises 15 residues. CDR1 and CDR2 (germline): SGHAT, FQNNGV.

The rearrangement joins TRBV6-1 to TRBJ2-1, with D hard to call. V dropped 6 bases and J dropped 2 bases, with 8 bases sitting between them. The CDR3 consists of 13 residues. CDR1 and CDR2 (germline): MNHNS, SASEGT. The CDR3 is CASRTPTYNEQFF. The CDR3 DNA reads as TGTGCCAGCAGAACTCCCACCTACAATGAGCAGTTCTTC.

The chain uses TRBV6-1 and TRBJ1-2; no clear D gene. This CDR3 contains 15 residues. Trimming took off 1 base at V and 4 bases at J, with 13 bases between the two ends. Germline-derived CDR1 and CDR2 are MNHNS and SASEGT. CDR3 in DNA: TGTGCCAGCAGTGAAGGAGGTGGACGGACCTATGGCTACACCTTC. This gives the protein CASSEGGGRTYGYTF.

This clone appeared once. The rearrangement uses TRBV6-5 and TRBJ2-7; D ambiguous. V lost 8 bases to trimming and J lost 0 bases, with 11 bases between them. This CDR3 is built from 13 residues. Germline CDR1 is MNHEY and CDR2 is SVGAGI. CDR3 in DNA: TGTGCCAGCTGTCAGCCGGGCTCCTACGAGCAGTACTTC. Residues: CASCQPGSYEQYF.

CDR3 sequence (DNA): TGCGCCAGCAGCTTGGCCCCAGGGGGGGGGATCACTGAAGCTTTCTTT. Protein product: CASSLAPGGGITEAFF. The chain joins TRBV5-1 to TRBJ1-1; 7 bases agree with TRBD1. The germline V gene encodes CDR1 SGHRS and CDR2 YFSETQ. V was pared by 0 bases and J by 4 bases, with 9 bases of the junction left unmatched. There are 16 residues in the CDR3. Based on the CDR3 plus reference TRBV5-1 and TRBJ1-1, the full variable domain is KAGVTQTPRYLIKTRGQQVTLSCSPISGHRSVSWYQQTPGQGLQFLFEYFSETQRNKGNFPGRFSGRQFSNSRSEMNVSTLELGDSALYLCASSLAPGGGITEAFFGQGTRLTVV.

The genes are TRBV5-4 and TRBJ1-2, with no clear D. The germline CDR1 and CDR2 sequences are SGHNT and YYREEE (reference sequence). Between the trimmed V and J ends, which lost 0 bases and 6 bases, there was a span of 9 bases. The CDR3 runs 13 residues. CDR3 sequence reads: CASSLASVDGYTF. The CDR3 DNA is TGTGCCAGCAGCTTGGCCTCGGTTGATGGCTACACCTTC.

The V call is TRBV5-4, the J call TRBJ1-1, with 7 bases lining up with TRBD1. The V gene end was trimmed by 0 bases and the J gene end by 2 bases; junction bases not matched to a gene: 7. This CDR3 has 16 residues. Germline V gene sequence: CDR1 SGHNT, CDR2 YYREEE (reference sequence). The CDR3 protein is CASSLGGGQKNTEAFF. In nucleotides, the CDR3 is TGTGCCAGCAGCTTGGGAGGGGGACAGAAAAACACTGAAGCTTTCTTT.

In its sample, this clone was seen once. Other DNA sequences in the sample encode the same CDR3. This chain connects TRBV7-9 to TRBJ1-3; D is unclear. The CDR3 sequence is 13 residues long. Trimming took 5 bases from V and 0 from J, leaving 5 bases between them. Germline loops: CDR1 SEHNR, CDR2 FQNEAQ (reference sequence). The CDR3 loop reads CASSHGSGNTIYF. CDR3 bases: TGTGCCAGCAGCCATGGCTCTGGAAACACCATATATTTT. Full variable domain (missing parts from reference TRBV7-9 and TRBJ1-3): DTGVSQNPRHKITKRGQNVTFRCDPISEHNRLYWYRQTLGQGPEFLTYFQNEAQLEKSRLLSDRFSAERPKGSFSTLEIQRTEQGDSAMYLCASSHGSGNTIYFGEGSWLTVV.

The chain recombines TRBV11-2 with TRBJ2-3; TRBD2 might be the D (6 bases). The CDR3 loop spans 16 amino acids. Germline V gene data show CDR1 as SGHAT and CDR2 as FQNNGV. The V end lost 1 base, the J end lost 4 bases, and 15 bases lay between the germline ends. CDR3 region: CASSLVIQPGADTQYF. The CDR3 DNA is TGTGCCAGCAGCTTAGTCATCCAACCGGGGGCAGATACGCAGTATTTT. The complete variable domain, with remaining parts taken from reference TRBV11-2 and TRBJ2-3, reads EAGVAQSPRYKIIEKRQSVAFWCNPISGHATLYWYQQILGQGPKLLIQFQNNGVVDDSQLPKDRFSAERLKGVDSTLKIQPAKLEDSAVYLCASSLVIQPGADTQYFGPGTRLTVL.

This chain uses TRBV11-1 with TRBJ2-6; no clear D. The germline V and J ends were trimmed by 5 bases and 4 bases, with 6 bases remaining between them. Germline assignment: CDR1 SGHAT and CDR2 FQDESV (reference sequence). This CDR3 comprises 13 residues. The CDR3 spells CASSVYGANVLTF. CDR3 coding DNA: TGTGCCAGCAGCGTGTACGGGGCCAACGTCCTGACTTTC. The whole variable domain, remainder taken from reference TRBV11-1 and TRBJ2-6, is EAEVAQSPRYKITEKSQAVAFWCDPISGHATLYWYRQILGQGPELLVQFQDESVVDDSQLPKDRFSAERLKGVDSTLKIQPAELGDSAMYLCASSVYGANVLTFGAGSRLTVL.

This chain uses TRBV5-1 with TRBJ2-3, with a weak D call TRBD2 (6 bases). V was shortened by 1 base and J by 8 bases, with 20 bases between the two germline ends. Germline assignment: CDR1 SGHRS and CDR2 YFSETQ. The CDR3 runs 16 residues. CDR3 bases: TGCGCCAGCAGCTTGTCGTCTGAGCTAGCGAGAAGTACGCAGTATTTT. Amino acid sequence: CASSLSSELARSTQYF.

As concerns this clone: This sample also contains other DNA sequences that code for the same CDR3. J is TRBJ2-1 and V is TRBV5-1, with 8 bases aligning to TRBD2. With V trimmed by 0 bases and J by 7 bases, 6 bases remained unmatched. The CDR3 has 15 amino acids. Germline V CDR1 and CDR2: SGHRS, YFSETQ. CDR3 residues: CASSLGPSGSNEQFF. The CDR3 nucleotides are TGCGCCAGCAGCTTGGGGCCTAGCGGGTCGAATGAGCAGTTCTTC.

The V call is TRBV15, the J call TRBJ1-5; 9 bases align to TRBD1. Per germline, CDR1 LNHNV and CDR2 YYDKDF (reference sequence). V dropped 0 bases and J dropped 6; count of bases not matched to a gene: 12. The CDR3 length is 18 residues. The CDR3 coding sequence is TGTGCCACCAGCAGAGATCTAGGGGGACAGGGAGAGGGTCAGCCCCAGCATTTT. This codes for CATSRDLGGQGEGQPQHF. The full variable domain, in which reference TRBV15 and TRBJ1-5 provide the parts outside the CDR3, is DAMVIQNPRYQVTQFGKPVTLSCSQTLNHNVMYWYQQKSSQAPKLLFHYYDKDFNNEADTPDNFQSRRPNTSFCFLDIRSPGLGDTAMYLCATSRDLGGQGEGQPQHFGDGTRLSIL.

The CDR3 nucleotides read TGCGCCAGCAGCTTGGGACGCGGGTTTTTTAATGAGCAGTTCTTC. This translates into CASSLGRGFFNEQFF. V is TRBV5-1 and J is TRBJ2-1; a possible D gene is TRBD2 (5 bases). Germline loops: CDR1 SGHRS, CDR2 YFSETQ. The V end lost 0 bases, the J end lost 7 bases, and 14 bases lay between the germline ends. The CDR3 has 15 residues. Supplemented by reference TRBV5-1 and TRBJ2-1, the full variable domain reads KAGVTQTPRYLIKTRGQQVTLSCSPISGHRSVSWYQQTPGQGLQFLFEYFSETQRNKGNFPGRFSGRQFSNSRSEMNVSTLELGDSALYLCASSLGRGFFNEQFFGPGTRLTVL.

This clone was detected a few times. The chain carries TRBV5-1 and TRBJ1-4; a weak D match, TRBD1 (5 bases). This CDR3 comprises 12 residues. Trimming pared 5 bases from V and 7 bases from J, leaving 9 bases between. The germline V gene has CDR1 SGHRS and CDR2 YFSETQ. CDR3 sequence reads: CASRRGAEKLFF. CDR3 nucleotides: TGCGCCAGCAGACGTGGGGCTGAAAAACTGTTTTTT.

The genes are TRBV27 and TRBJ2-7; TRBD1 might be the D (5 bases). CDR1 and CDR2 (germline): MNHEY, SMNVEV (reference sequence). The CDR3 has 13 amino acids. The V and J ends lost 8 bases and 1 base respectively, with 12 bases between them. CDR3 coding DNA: TGTGCCAGCGGAATTCGACAGTCCTACGAGCAGTACTTC. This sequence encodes CASGIRQSYEQYF.